This record concerns one T cell receptor beta chain sequence. Its antigen remains unidentified. This sample is part of a study of cytomegalovirus exposure and HLA in healthy donors. Notes on the study in general: The study found most TCR sequences rare, yet found some public TCRs in many donors.

Profiled with immunoSEQ multiplex PCR; TCRdb holds only in-frame clones, not every one. The sample lists 71,000 or so clones, about 94% occurring once. Trimming removed 0 bases from V and 6 bases from J; junction bases left unmatched: 4. The CDR3 has 14 residues. Germline CDR1 SGHNT, CDR2 YYREEE (reference sequence). The chain joins TRBV5-4 to TRBJ1-2, with 8 bases identical to TRBD1. This sequence originates from a woman younger than 35 in good health and CMV-seronegative. Sample: PBMCs. Written as DNA, the CDR3 is TGTGCCAGCAGCTTGGCCGCGACAGGGGATGGCTACACCTTC. Protein: CASSLAATGDGYTF.